This T cell receptor (beta chain) was sequenced for a study of blood T cell repertoires in COVID-19. Overall study: COVID-19 samples collected from the United States, Italy and Spain covered acute and convalescent phases.

In germline, CDR1 is LNHDA, CDR2 SQIVND (reference sequence). Trimming cost V 10 bases and J 10 bases; bases outside gene matches: 19. The CDR3 has 16 amino acids. TCRdb's copy holds only in-frame clones and misses some; the assay was immunoSEQ multiplex PCR. The table includes roughly 300,000 clones, under 90% detected once. All enrollees were about 18 to 89 years old and from around 25 US areas. In assigning cohorts, the study relied on participant-reported clinical history. Sequenced input: PBMCs or T cells enriched from blood (not recorded which). The chain is built from TRBV19 and TRBJ1-6, with 7 bases matching TRBD1. The receptor was isolated from a young man who had recovered from COVID-19. The CDR3 nucleotides read TGTGCCACCCATTCGGGACAGAATACCGGGGACTCACCCCTCCACTTT. Protein: CATHSGQNTGDSPLHF.